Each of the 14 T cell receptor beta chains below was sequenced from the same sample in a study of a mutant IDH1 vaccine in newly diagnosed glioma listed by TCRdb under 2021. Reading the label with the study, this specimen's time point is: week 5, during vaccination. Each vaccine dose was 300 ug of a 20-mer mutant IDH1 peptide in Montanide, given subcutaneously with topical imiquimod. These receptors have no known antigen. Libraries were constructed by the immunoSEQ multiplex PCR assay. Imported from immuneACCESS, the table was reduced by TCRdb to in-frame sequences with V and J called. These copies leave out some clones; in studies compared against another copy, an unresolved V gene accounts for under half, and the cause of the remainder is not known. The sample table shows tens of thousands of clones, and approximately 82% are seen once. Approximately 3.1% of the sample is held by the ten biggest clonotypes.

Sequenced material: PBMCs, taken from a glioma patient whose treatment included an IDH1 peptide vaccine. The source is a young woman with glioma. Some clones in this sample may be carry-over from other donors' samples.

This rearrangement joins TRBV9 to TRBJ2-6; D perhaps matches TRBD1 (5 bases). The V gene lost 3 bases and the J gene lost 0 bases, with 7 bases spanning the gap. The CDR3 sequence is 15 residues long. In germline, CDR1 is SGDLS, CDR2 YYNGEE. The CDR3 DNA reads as TGTGCCAGCAGCGGAACAGGCTCTGGGGCCAACGTCCTGACTTTC. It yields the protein CASSGTGSGANVLTF.

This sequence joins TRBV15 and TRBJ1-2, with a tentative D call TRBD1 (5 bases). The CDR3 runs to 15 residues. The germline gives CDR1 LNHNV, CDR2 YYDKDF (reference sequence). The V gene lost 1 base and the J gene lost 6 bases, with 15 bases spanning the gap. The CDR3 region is CATSRAEGEGDGYTF. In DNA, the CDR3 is TGTGCCACCAGCAGAGCGGAAGGGGAAGGTGATGGCTACACCTTC.

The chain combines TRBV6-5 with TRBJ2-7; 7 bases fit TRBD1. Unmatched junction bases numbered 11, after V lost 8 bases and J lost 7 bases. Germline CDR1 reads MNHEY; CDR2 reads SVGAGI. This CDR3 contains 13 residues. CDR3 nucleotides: TGTGCCAGCGAGGGGACCCCCAGGGGGGAGCAGTACTTC. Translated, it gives CASEGTPRGEQYF.

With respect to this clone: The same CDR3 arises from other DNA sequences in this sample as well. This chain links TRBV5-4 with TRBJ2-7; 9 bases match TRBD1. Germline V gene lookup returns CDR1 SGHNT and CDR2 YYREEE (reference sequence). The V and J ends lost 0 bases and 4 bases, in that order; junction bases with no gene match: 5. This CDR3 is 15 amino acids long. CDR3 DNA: TGTGCCAGCAGCTTGGGAGGGACAGGGCGGTACGAGCAGTACTTC. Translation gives CASSLGGTGRYEQYF.

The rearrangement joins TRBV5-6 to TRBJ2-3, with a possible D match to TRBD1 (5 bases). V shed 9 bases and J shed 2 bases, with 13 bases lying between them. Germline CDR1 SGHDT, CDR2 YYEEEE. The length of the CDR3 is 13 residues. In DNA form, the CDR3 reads TGTGCCACCCACAGGAGCCCCACAGATACGCAGTATTTT. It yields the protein CATHRSPTDTQYF.

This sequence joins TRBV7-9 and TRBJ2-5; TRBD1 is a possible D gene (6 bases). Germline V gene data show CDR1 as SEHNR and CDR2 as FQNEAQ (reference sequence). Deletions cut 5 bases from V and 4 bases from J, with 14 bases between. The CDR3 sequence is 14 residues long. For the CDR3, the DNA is TGTGCCAGCAGCGTTGGGGGCTCGAGAGAGACCCAGTACTTC. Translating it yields CASSVGGSRETQYF.

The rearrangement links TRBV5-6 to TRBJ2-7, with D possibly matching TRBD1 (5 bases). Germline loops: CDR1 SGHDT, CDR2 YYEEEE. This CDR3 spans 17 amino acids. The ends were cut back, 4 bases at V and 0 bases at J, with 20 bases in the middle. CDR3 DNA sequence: TGTGCCAGCAGCAAGCTTGATTCAGGGCCCAGCTCCTACGAGCAGTACTTC. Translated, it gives CASSKLDSGPSSYEQYF.

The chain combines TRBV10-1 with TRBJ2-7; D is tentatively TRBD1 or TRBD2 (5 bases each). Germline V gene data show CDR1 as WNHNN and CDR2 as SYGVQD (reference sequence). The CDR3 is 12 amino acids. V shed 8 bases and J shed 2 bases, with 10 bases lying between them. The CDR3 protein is CASGDETYEQYF. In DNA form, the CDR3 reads TGCGCCAGCGGGGACGAAACCTACGAGCAGTACTTC.

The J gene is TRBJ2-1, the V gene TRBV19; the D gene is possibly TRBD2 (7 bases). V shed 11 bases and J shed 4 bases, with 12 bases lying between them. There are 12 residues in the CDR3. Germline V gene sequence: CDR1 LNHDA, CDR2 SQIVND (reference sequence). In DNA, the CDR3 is TGTGCCGTAAGGGGGGGTTACAATGAGCAGTTCTTC. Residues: CAVRGGYNEQFF. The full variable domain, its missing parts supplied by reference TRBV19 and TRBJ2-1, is DGGITQSPKYLFRKEGQNVTLSCEQNLNHDAMYWYRQDPGQGLRLIYYSQIVNDFQKGDIAEGYSVSREKKESFPLTVTSAQKNPTAFYLCAVRGGYNEQFFGPGTRLTVL.

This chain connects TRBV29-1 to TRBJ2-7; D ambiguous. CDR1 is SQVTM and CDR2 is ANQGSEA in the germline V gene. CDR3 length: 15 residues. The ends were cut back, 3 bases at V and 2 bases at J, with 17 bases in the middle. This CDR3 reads CSVEAGFPDTYEQYF. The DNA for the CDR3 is TGCAGCGTTGAGGCCGGCTTCCCCGACACCTACGAGCAGTACTTC.

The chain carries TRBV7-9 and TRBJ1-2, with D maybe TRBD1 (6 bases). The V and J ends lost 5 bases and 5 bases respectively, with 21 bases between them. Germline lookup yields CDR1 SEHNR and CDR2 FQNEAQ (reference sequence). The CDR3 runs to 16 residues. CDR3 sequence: CASSLDTGGLRYGYTF. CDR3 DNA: TGTGCCAGCAGCCTCGACACTGGGGGCCTACGGTATGGCTACACCTTC.

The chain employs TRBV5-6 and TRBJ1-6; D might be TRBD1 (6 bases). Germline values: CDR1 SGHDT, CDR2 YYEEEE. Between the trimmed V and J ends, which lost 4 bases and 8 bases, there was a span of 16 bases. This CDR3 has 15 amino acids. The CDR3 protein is CASSGIGGPDSPLHF. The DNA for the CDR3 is TGTGCCAGCAGCGGCATTGGGGGCCCGGATTCACCCCTCCACTTT.

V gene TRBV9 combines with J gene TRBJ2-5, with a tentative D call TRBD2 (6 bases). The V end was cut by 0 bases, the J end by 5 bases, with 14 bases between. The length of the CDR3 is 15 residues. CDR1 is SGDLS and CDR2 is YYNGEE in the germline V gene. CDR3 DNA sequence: TGTGCCAGCAGCGTAGATCCGGGGGTAGGGGAGACCCAGTACTTC. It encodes CASSVDPGVGETQYF.

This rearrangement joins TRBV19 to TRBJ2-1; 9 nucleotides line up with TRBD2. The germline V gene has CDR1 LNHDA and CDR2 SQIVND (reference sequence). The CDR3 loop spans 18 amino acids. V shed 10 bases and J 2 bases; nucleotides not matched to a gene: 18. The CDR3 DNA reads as TGTGCCACGCGGGGGGGCGGAGAAGCCAGAGGGACCTACAATGAGCAGTTCTTC. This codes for CATRGGGEARGTYNEQFF. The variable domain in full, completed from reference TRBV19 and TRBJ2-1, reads DGGITQSPKYLFRKEGQNVTLSCEQNLNHDAMYWYRQDPGQGLRLIYYSQIVNDFQKGDIAEGYSVSREKKESFPLTVTSAQKNPTAFYLCATRGGGEARGTYNEQFFGPGTRLTVL.